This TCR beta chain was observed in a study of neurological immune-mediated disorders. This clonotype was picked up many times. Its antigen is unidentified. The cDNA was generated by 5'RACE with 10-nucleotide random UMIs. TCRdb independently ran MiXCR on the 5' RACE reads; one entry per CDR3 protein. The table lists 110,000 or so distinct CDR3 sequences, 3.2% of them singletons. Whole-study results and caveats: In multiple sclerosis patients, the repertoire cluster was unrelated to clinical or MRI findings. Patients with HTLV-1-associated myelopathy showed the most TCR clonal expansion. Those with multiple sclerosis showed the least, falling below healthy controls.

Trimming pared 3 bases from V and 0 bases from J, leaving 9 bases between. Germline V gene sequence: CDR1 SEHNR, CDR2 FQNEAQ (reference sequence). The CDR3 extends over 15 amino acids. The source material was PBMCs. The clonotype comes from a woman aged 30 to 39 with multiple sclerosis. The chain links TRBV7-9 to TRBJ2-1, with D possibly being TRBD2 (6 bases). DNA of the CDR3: TGTGCCAGCAGCTTGCACGGGAGCTCCTACAATGAGCAGTTCTTC. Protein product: CASSLHGSSYNEQFF.